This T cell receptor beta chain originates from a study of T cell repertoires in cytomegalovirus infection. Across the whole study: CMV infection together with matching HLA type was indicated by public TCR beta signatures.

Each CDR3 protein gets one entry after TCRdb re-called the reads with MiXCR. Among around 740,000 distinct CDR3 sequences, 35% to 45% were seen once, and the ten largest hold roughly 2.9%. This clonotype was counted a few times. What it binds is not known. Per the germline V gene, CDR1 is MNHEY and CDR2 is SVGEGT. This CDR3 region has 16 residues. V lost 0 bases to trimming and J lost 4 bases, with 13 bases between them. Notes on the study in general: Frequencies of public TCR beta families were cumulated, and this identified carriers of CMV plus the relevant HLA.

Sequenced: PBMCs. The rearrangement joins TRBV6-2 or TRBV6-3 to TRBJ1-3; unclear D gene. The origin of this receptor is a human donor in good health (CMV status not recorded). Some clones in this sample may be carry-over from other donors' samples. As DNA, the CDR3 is TGTGCCAGCAGTTACTCGGACGGGAGGATGGGAAACACCATATATTTT. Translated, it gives CASSYSDGRMGNTIYF.